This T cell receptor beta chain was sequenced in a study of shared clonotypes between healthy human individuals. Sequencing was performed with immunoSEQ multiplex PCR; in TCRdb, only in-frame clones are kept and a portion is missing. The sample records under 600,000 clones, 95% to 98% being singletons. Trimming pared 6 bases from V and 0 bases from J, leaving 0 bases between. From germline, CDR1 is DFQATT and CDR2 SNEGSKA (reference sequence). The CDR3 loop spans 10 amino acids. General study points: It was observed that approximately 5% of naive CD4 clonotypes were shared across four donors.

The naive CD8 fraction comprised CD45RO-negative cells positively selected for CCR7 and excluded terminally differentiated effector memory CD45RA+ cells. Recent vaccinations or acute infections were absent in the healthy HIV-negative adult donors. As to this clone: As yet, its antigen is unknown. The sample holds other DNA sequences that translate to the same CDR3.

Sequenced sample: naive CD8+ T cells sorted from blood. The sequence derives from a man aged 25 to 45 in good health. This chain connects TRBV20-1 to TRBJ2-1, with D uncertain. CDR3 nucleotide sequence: TGCAGTGCCTCCTACAATGAGCAGTTCTTC. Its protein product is CSASYNEQFF.